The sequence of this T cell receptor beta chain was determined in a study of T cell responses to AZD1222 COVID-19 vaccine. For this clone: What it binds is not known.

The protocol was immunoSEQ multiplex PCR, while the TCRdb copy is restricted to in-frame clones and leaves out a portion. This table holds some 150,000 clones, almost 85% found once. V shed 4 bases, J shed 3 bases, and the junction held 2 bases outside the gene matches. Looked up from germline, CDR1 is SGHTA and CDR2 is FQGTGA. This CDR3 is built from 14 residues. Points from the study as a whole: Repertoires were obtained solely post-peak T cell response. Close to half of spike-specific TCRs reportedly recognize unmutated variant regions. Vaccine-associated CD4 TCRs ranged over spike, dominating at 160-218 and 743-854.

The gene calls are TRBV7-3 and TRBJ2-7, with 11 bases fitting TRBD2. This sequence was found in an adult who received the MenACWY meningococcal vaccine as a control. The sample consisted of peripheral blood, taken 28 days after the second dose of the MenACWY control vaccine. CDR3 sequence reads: CASSSLAGGYEQYF. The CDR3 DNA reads TGTGCCAGCAGCTCTCTAGCGGGGGGCTACGAGCAGTACTTC.